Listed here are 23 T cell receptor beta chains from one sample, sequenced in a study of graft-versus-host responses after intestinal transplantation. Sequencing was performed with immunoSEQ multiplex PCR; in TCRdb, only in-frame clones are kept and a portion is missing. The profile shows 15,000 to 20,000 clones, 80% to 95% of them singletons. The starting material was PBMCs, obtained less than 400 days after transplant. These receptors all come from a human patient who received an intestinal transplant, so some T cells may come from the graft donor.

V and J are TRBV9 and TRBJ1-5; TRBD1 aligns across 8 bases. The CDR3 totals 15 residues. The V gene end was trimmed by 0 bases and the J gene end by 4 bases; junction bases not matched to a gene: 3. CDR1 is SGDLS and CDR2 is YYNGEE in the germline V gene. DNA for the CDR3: TGTGCCAGCAGCGTAGACAGGGGGAGAAATCAGCCCCAGCATTTT. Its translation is CASSVDRGRNQPQHF.

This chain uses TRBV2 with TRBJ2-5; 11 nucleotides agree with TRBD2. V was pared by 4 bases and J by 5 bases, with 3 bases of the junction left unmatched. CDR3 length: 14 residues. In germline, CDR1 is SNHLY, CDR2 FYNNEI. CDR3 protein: CASSVSGGAETQYF. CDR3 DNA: TGTGCCAGCAGTGTTAGCGGGGGGGCGGAGACCCAGTACTTC.

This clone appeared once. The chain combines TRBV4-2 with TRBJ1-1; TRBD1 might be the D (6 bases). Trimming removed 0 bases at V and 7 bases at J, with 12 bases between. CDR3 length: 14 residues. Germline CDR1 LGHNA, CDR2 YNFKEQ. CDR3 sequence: CASSQEDSLFEAFF. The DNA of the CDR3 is TGTGCCAGCAGCCAAGAGGACAGTCTCTTTGAAGCTTTCTTT.

CDR3 sequence reads: CASSQGLAGGDQQFF. The CDR3 nucleotides are TGCGCCAGCAGCCAGGGACTAGCGGGGGGGGACCAGCAGTTCTTC. The V gene is TRBV4-1, the J gene TRBJ2-1; TRBD2 matches 16 bases. CDR1 and CDR2 from the germline V gene are MGHRA and YSYEKL. Germline trimming cut 3 bases from V and 11 bases from J; bases unmatched to any gene: 4. The CDR3 has 15 amino acids.

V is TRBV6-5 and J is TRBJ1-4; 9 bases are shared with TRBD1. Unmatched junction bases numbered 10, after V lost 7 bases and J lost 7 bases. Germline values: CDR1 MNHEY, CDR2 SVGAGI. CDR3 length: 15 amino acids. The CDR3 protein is CASTPAGTGSEKLFF. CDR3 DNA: TGTGCCAGCACCCCTGCCGGGACAGGGAGTGAAAAACTGTTTTTT.

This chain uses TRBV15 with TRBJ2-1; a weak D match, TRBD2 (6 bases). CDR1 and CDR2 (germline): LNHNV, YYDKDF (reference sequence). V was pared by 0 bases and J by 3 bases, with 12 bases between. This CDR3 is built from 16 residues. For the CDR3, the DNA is TGTGCCACCAGCAGAGATAGGGCGGGGATCTACAATGAGCAGTTCTTC. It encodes CATSRDRAGIYNEQFF. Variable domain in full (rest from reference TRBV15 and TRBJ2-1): DAMVIQNPRYQVTQFGKPVTLSCSQTLNHNVMYWYQQKSSQAPKLLFHYYDKDFNNEADTPDNFQSRRPNTSFCFLDIRSPGLGDTAMYLCATSRDRAGIYNEQFFGPGTRLTVL.

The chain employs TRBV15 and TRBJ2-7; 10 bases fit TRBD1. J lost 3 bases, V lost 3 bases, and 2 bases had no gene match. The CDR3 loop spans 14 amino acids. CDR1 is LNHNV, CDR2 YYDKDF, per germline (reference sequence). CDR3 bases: TGTGCCACCAGCAGCCGGGACAGGGGCTACGAGCAGTACTTC. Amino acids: CATSSRDRGYEQYF.

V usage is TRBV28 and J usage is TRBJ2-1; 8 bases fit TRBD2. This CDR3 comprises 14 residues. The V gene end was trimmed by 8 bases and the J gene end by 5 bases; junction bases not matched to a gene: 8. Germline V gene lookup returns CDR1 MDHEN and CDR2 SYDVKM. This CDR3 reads CASLRPSGHNEQFF. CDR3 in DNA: TGTGCCAGCCTGAGACCTAGCGGGCACAATGAGCAGTTCTTC. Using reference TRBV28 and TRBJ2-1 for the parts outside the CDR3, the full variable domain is DVKVTQSSRYLVKRTGEKVFLECVQDMDHENMFWYRQDPGLGLRLIYFSYDVKMKEKGDIPEGYSVSREKKERFSLILESASTNQTSMYLCASLRPSGHNEQFFGPGTRLTVL.

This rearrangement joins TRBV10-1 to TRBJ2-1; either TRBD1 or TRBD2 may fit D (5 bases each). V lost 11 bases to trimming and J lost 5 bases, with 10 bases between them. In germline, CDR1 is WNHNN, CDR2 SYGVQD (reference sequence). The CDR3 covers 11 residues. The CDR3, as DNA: TGCGCCGGGGACCCTCACAATGAGCAGTTCTTC. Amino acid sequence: CAGDPHNEQFF.

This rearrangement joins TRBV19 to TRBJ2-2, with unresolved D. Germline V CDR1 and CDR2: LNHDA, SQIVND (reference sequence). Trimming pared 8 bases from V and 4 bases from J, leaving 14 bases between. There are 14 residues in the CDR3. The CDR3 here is CASGPLTFTGELFF. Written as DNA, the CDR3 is TGTGCCAGTGGCCCGCTAACCTTCACCGGGGAGCTGTTTTTT.

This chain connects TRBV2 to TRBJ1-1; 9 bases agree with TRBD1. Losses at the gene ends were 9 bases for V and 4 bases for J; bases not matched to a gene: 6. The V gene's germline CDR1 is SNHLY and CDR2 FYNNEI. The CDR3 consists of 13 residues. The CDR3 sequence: CASLTGGSTEAFF. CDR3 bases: TGTGCCAGTCTGACAGGGGGAAGCACTGAAGCTTTCTTT.

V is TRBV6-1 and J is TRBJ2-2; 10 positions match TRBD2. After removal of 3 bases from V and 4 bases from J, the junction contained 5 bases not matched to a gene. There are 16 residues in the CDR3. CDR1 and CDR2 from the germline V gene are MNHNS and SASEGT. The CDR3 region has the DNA TGTGCCAGCAGTGAGTCGGTAGCGGGAGGCACCGGGGAGCTGTTTTTT. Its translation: CASSESVAGGTGELFF.

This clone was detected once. CDR3 residues: CASAGGNTEAFF. The CDR3, as DNA: TGTGCCAGTGCAGGGGGTAACACTGAAGCTTTCTTT. This rearrangement joins TRBV19 to TRBJ1-1; 7 positions match TRBD1. Germline V gives CDR1 LNHDA, CDR2 SQIVND (reference sequence). With 8 bases clipped from V and 2 bases from J, the junction kept 2 bases outside the gene matches. This CDR3 region has 12 residues.

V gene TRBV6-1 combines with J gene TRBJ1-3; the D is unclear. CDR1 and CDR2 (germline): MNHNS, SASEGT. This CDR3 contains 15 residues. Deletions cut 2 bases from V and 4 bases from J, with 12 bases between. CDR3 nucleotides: TGTGCCAGCAGTGAAATAGACGCGGGAGGAAACACCATATATTTT. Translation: CASSEIDAGGNTIYF.

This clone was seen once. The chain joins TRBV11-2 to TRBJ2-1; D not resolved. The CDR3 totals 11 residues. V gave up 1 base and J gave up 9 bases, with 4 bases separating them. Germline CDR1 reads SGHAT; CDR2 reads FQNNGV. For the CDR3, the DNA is TGTGCCAGCAGCTTAGTCACTGAGCAGTTCTTC. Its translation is CASSLVTEQFF. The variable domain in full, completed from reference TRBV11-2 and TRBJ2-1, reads EAGVAQSPRYKIIEKRQSVAFWCNPISGHATLYWYQQILGQGPKLLIQFQNNGVVDDSQLPKDRFSAERLKGVDSTLKIQPAKLEDSAVYLCASSLVTEQFFGPGTRLTVL.

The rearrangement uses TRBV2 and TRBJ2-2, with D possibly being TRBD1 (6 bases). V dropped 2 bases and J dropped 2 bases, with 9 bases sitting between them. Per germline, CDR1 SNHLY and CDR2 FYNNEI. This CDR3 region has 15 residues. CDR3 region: CASSENRVNTGELFF. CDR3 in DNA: TGTGCCAGCAGTGAAAACAGGGTTAACACCGGGGAGCTGTTTTTT.

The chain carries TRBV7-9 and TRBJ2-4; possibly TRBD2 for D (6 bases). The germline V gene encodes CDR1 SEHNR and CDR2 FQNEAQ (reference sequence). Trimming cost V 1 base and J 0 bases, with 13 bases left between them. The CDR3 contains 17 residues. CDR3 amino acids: CASSLGGAGGAKNIQYF. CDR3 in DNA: TGTGCCAGCAGCTTAGGCGGGGCGGGTGGAGCCAAAAACATTCAGTACTTC.

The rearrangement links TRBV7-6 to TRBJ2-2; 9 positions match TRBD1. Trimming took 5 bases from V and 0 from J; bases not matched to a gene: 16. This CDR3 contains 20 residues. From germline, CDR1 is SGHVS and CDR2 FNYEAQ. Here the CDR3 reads CASSLRQGVYSTANTGELFF. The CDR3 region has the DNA TGTGCCAGCAGCCTTAGACAGGGGGTATATAGCACTGCGAACACCGGGGAGCTGTTTTTT. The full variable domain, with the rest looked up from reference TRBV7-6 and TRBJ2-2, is GAGVSQSPRYKVTKRGQDVALRCDPISGHVSLYWYRQALGQGPEFLTYFNYEAQQDKSGLPNDRFSAERPEGSISTLTIQRTEQRDSAMYRCASSLRQGVYSTANTGELFFGEGSRLTVL.

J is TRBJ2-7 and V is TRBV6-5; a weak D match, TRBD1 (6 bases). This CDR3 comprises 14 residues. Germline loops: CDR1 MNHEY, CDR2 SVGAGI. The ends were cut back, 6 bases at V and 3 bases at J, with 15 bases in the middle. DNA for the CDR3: TGTGCCAGCAGCCCCCAGGACAGTTTCTACGAGCAGTACTTC. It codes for CASSPQDSFYEQYF.

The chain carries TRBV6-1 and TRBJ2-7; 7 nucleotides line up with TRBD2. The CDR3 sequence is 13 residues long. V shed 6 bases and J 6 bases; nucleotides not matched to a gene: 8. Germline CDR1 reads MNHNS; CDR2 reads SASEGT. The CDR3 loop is CASSYWTRGEQYF. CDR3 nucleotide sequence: TGTGCCAGCAGCTACTGGACTAGGGGCGAGCAGTACTTC.

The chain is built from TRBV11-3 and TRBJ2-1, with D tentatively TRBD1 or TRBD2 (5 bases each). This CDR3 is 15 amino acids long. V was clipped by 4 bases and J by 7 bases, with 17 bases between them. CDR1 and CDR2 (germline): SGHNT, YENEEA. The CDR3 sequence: CASSSGSSRNNEQFF. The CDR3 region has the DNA TGTGCCAGCAGCTCAGGGTCTAGCCGAAATAATGAGCAGTTCTTC.

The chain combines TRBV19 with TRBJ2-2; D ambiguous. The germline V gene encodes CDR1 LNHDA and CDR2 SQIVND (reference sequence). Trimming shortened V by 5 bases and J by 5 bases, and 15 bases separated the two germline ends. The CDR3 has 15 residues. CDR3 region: CASSLASTITGELFF. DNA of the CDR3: TGTGCCAGTAGTTTGGCGTCAACTATAACCGGGGAGCTGTTTTTT.

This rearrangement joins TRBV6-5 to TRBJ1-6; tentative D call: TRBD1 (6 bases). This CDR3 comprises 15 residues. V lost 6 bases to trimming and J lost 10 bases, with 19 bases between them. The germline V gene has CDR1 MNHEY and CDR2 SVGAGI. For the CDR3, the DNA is TGTGCCAGCAGGCGACAACGGACAGTAGGCTCACCCCTCCACTTT. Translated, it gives CASRRQRTVGSPLHF.